One and the same sample provided the 17 T cell receptor beta chains below, sequenced in a study of PD-L1 blockade in urothelial cancer. Time point given: pretreatment peripheral blood. Assay used: immunoSEQ multiplex PCR; TCRdb lists only in-frame clones, some missing. Of roughly 56,000 clones listed, approximately 86% are singletons. Sequenced material: PBMCs, taken around atezolizumab (anti-PD-L1) treatment. The receptors originated from a man in his 60s with urothelial cancer.

V usage is TRBV5-1 and J usage is TRBJ2-4; D perhaps matches TRBD2 (5 bases). Germline CDR1 reads SGHRS; CDR2 reads YFSETQ. Trimming took off 0 bases at V and 4 bases at J, with 17 bases between the two ends. The CDR3 is 17 residues long. The CDR3, as DNA: TGCGCCAGCAGCTTGGAGGTCCCCCTGGGAGCGAAAAACATTCAGTACTTC. This gives the protein CASSLEVPLGAKNIQYF.

V usage is TRBV9 and J usage is TRBJ1-4; D gene uncertain. The CDR3 covers 15 residues. With 0 bases removed from V and 3 bases from J, the gap between germline ends came to 9 bases. CDR1 and CDR2 from the germline V gene are SGDLS and YYNGEE. CDR3 loop: CASSVGWAANEKLFF. The CDR3 DNA reads TGTGCCAGCAGCGTAGGTTGGGCAGCTAATGAAAAACTGTTTTTT.

The chain links TRBV7-2 to TRBJ1-4, with D tentatively TRBD1 (6 bases). The CDR3 extends over 14 amino acids. Germline V gene lookup returns CDR1 SGHTA and CDR2 FQGNSA. V gave up 3 bases and J gave up 5 bases, with 10 bases separating them. The CDR3 sequence is CASSFRGINEKLFF. CDR3 DNA sequence: TGTGCCAGCAGCTTCAGGGGAATCAATGAAAAACTGTTTTTT.

The chain links TRBV5-1 to TRBJ1-4, with D possibly matching TRBD1 (6 bases). Germline lookup yields CDR1 SGHRS and CDR2 YFSETQ. The CDR3 runs to 16 residues. Between the trimmed V and J ends, which lost 1 base and 3 bases, there was a span of 13 bases. In nucleotides, the CDR3 is TGCGCCAGCAGCTTGTCAGGGGTAGTAGCTAATGAAAAACTGTTTTTT. Protein product: CASSLSGVVANEKLFF.

This chain joins TRBV4-1 and TRBJ2-3, with 10 nucleotides matching TRBD2. This CDR3 has 16 residues. J lost 2 bases, V lost 3 bases, and 5 bases had no gene match. Germline lookup yields CDR1 MGHRA and CDR2 YSYEKL. The CDR3 region is CASSHLTSGDTDTQYF. The CDR3 DNA follows: TGCGCCAGCAGCCACCTCACTAGCGGGGACACAGATACGCAGTATTTT.

The rearrangement links TRBV29-1 to TRBJ1-2, with 8 bases identical to TRBD1. V trimming: 1 base; J trimming: 4 bases; junction bases outside the gene matches: 8. This CDR3 spans 15 amino acids. Germline CDR1 and CDR2: SQVTM and ANQGSEA. As DNA, the CDR3 is TGCAGCGTTGAAGCGCGCCAGGGGGCCACCTATGGCTACACCTTC. This translates into CSVEARQGATYGYTF.

The chain combines TRBV7-2 with TRBJ1-5; 7 positions agree with TRBD1. CDR1 and CDR2 from the germline V gene are SGHTA and FQGNSA. Trimming took 3 bases from V and 2 from J; bases not matched to a gene: 1. The CDR3 covers 14 residues. The CDR3 loop reads CASSFTGGNQPQHF. The CDR3 coding sequence is TGTGCCAGCAGCTTTACAGGGGGCAATCAGCCCCAGCATTTT.

This sequence joins TRBV7-2 and TRBJ1-2; 9 nucleotides agree with TRBD1. Trimming took 4 bases from V and 4 from J; bases not matched to a gene: 10. The germline gives CDR1 SGHTA, CDR2 FQGNSA. The CDR3 has 16 residues. DNA for the CDR3: TGTGCCAGCAGCTCGTCCACAGGGGGCATCGGCTATGGCTACACCTTC. This encodes CASSSSTGGIGYGYTF.

This clone occurred once. The rearrangement uses TRBV5-1 and TRBJ2-1; D is unclear. V lost 4 bases and J 3 bases, leaving 5 bases between the germline ends. The V gene's germline CDR1 is SGHRS and CDR2 YFSETQ. CDR3 size: 12 residues. CDR3: CASSASYNEQFF. The CDR3 DNA follows: TGCGCCAGCAGCGCGAGCTACAATGAGCAGTTCTTC.

The chain recombines TRBV2 with TRBJ2-5; TRBD2 matches at 7 bases. V trimming: 8 bases; J trimming: 1 base; junction bases outside the gene matches: 4. This CDR3 is built from 13 residues. Germline loops: CDR1 SNHLY, CDR2 FYNNEI. The CDR3, as DNA: TGTGCCAGCGGGGGGGGACCCCAAGAGACCCAGTACTTC. This translates into CASGGGPQETQYF.

The chain links TRBV4-1 to TRBJ1-4, with D possibly being TRBD1 (5 bases). Deletions cut 0 bases from V and 6 bases from J, with 14 bases between. The germline CDR1 and CDR2 sequences are MGHRA and YSYEKL. The CDR3 runs 16 residues. The CDR3 DNA reads TGCGCCAGCAGCCAAGATCAAGGCAGGGCTCATGAAAAACTGTTTTTT. This translates into CASSQDQGRAHEKLFF.

This sequence joins TRBV30 and TRBJ2-2; 9 bases line up with TRBD1. The CDR3 length is 21 residues. V trimming: 0 bases; J trimming: 0 bases; junction bases outside the gene matches: 17. Germline lookup yields CDR1 GTSNPN and CDR2 SVGIG (reference sequence). The CDR3 DNA sequence: TGTGCCTGGAGTGTAATACGTCGCGGACAGGGGTATTATGCGAACACCGGGGAGCTGTTTTTT. It specifies CAWSVIRRGQGYYANTGELFF.

J is TRBJ2-6 and V is TRBV19; D not certain. V dropped 3 bases and J dropped 0 bases, with 9 bases sitting between them. Looked up from germline, CDR1 is LNHDA and CDR2 is SQIVND (reference sequence). The CDR3 has 16 amino acids. The CDR3 DNA reads TGTGCCAGTAGTATCCGAGCGCCCTCTGGGGCCAACGTCCTGACTTTC. It codes for CASSIRAPSGANVLTF.

The chain combines TRBV4-1 with TRBJ1-2; 9 positions agree with TRBD1. Trimming took 3 bases from V and 5 from J; bases not matched to a gene: 7. CDR3 length: 15 residues. Germline V gives CDR1 MGHRA, CDR2 YSYEKL. The CDR3 protein is CASSQARGQGYGYTF. Here the CDR3 DNA reads TGCGCCAGCAGCCAGGCGCGTGGACAGGGGTATGGCTACACCTTC.

The chain employs TRBV9 and TRBJ1-1; 12 nucleotides align to TRBD1. V lost 4 bases, J lost 1 base, and 5 bases stayed unmatched. This CDR3 region has 16 residues. Germline V gives CDR1 SGDLS, CDR2 YYNGEE. The CDR3 coding sequence is TGTGCCAGCAGCCCTGGGACAGGGGGCGCGAACACTGAAGCTTTCTTT. This sequence encodes CASSPGTGGANTEAFF.

Written as DNA, the CDR3 is TGCGCCAGCAGCCCCCTGGGGGAGGGTAGGGGCTACACCTTC. The encoded protein is CASSPLGEGRGYTF. The chain employs TRBV4-1 and TRBJ1-2; possible D gene TRBD1, 5 bases. Germline V gene data show CDR1 as MGHRA and CDR2 as YSYEKL. Trimming cost V 4 bases and J 8 bases, with 17 bases left between them. This CDR3 has 14 residues.

V and J are TRBV11-2 and TRBJ2-5; D is uncertain. The germline V and J ends were trimmed by 4 bases and 1 base, with 7 bases remaining between them. The CDR3 is 13 residues long. Germline values: CDR1 SGHAT, CDR2 FQNNGV. As DNA, the CDR3 is TGTGCCAGCAGCTCAAGCATCCAAGAGACCCAGTACTTC. Translated: CASSSSIQETQYF.